These 18 T cell receptor beta chains came from one sample sequenced in a study of cytomegalovirus exposure and HLA in healthy donors. Primers for the PCR totalled 60 Vbeta and 13 Jbeta. The data were produced by immunoSEQ multiplex PCR, yet TCRdb's version contains in-frame clones alone and is incomplete. The sample lists 150,000 to 200,000 clones, over 60% occurring once. Specimen: PBMCs. These receptors were collected from a man aged 35 to 55 in good health and CMV-seronegative.

The rearrangement links TRBV29-1 to TRBJ2-3; D possibly corresponds to TRBD1 (5 bases). This CDR3 is 12 amino acids long. CDR1 and CDR2 (germline): SQVTM, ANQGSEA. The V end lost 1 base, the J end lost 5 bases, and 7 bases lay between the germline ends. The CDR3 DNA sequence: TGCAGCGTTGAAGTTCAGGGAGATACGCAGTATTTT. Protein product: CSVEVQGDTQYF.

The chain couples TRBV7-3 to TRBJ2-3; the D gene is possibly TRBD2 (5 bases). The germline V and J ends were trimmed by 5 bases and 6 bases, with 12 bases remaining between them. This CDR3 is built from 13 residues. Germline CDR1 is SGHTA and CDR2 is FQGTGA. CDR3 in amino acids: CASSTQRGDTQYF. The CDR3, as DNA: TGTGCCAGCAGCACCCAACGAGGGGATACGCAGTATTTT.

The CDR3 DNA sequence: TGTGCCAGCACCATGGGGACAGGCTCCTACGAGCAGTACTTC. Translation gives CASTMGTGSYEQYF. The V call is TRBV7-9, the J call TRBJ2-7; TRBD1 aligns across 8 bases. V dropped 7 bases and J dropped 0; count of bases not matched to a gene: 5. Germline V CDR1 and CDR2: SEHNR, FQNEAQ (reference sequence). CDR3 size: 14 residues.

The CDR3: CASSSNMNTEAFF. In DNA form, the CDR3 reads TGTGCCAGCAGCTCAAACATGAACACTGAAGCTTTCTTT. The chain employs TRBV11-2 and TRBJ1-1; D uncertain. Germline loops: CDR1 SGHAT, CDR2 FQNNGV. V was clipped by 4 bases and J by 0 bases, with 6 bases between them. CDR3 length equals 13 residues.

This sequence joins TRBV7-3 and TRBJ2-7; TRBD1 agrees at 11 bases. V was pared by 5 bases and J by 3 bases, with 6 bases of the junction left unmatched. Germline V gives CDR1 SGHTA, CDR2 FQGTGA. The CDR3 runs to 15 residues. The CDR3 loop is CASSPGGTGGYEQYF. CDR3 nucleotides: TGTGCCAGCAGCCCCGGTGGGACAGGGGGCTACGAGCAGTACTTC.

This clone showed up just once. The gene calls are TRBV9 and TRBJ1-3, with D maybe TRBD1 (5 bases). This CDR3 is built from 16 residues. The germline V and J ends were trimmed by 2 bases and 4 bases, with 16 bases remaining between them. From germline, CDR1 is SGDLS and CDR2 YYNGEE. Here the CDR3 reads CASSVYPGGNGNTIYF. The CDR3 nucleotides read TGTGCCAGCAGCGTGTACCCCGGGGGGAACGGAAACACCATATATTTT.

To note about this clone: The sample has other DNA sequences that encode this CDR3 too. The rearrangement uses TRBV5-1 and TRBJ1-1; tentatively, D is TRBD1 (5 bases). The CDR3 runs 13 residues. The V end was cut by 2 bases, the J end by 8 bases, with 13 bases between. Germline CDR1 SGHRS, CDR2 YFSETQ. CDR3 residues: CASSLDRLEEAFF. The CDR3 DNA is TGCGCCAGCAGCTTAGACAGACTCGAAGAAGCTTTCTTT.

V usage is TRBV6-6 and J usage is TRBJ1-2, with TRBD1 matching 12 bases. V was pared by 5 bases and J by 6 bases, with 7 bases of the junction left unmatched. Germline values: CDR1 MNHNY, CDR2 SVGAGI (reference sequence). This CDR3 comprises 15 residues. The CDR3 sequence is CASSRRGQGADGYTF. The CDR3 DNA reads TGTGCCAGCAGTCGACGGGGACAGGGGGCGGATGGCTACACCTTC.

This clone came up a few times. The chain recombines TRBV11-2 with TRBJ2-7, with 13 bases matching TRBD2. Looked up from germline, CDR1 is SGHAT and CDR2 is FQNNGV. This CDR3 has 15 amino acids. Germline trimming cut 5 bases from V and 4 bases from J; bases unmatched to any gene: 5. CDR3 in DNA: TGTGCCAGCAGCACCCGACTAGCGGGGGGATACGAGCAGTACTTC. Translating gives CASSTRLAGGYEQYF.

This clone was seen a handful of times. The V call is TRBV7-2, the J call TRBJ1-5; D gene ambiguous. Trimming removed 4 bases from V and 0 bases from J, with 13 bases in between. The germline V gene has CDR1 SGHTA and CDR2 FQGNSA. CDR3 length: 16 residues. In DNA, the CDR3 is TGTGCCAGCAGCTCCGTCCGCGGTAATAGCAATCAGCCCCAGCATTTT. Amino acids: CASSSVRGNSNQPQHF.

The rearrangement uses TRBV15 and TRBJ1-2; 7 nucleotides agree with TRBD1. This CDR3 is built from 14 residues. Germline CDR1 is LNHNV and CDR2 is YYDKDF (reference sequence). Unmatched junction bases numbered 11, after V lost 7 bases and J lost 6 bases. DNA for the CDR3: TGTGCCACCAACTCCGGGACAGAAGGCAATGGCTACACCTTC. This codes for CATNSGTEGNGYTF.

This chain joins TRBV6-5 and TRBJ2-5, with TRBD1 matching 9 bases. The CDR3 covers 15 residues. Trimming took 6 bases from V and 11 from J; bases not matched to a gene: 16. CDR1 and CDR2 (germline): MNHEY, SVGAGI. In nucleotides, the CDR3 is TGTGCCAGCAGGCACCCCGGGACAGGGTCCTGGGAGCAGTACTTC. Amino acid sequence: CASRHPGTGSWEQYF.

The rearrangement links TRBV6-1 to TRBJ1-2; 7 bases map to TRBD1. Germline loops: CDR1 MNHNS, CDR2 SASEGT. The CDR3 runs 14 residues. V dropped 6 bases and J dropped 4; count of bases not matched to a gene: 8. The CDR3 reads CASRTGDRFYGYTF. The CDR3 DNA is TGTGCCAGCAGAACAGGGGACCGATTCTATGGCTACACCTTC.

The CDR3 DNA reads TGTGCCAGCAGCTTGAGAGCCCGAAGCGCCGGCGACACCGGGGAGCTGTTTTTT. Translation gives CASSLRARSAGDTGELFF. The chain employs TRBV7-8 and TRBJ2-2; D unresolved. The V gene lost 3 bases and the J gene lost 3 bases, with 20 bases spanning the gap. Germline V gene sequence: CDR1 SGHVS, CDR2 FQNEAQ. This CDR3 comprises 18 residues.

The rearrangement links TRBV5-6 to TRBJ2-7, with TRBD1 matching 8 bases. CDR1 and CDR2 (germline): SGHDT, YYEEEE. After removal of 2 bases from V and 5 bases from J, the junction contained 6 bases not matched to a gene. There are 14 residues in the CDR3. This chain's CDR3 is CASSFGRGRDEQYF. Written as DNA, the CDR3 is TGTGCCAGCAGCTTCGGCAGGGGGCGGGACGAGCAGTACTTC.

CDR3 DNA sequence: TGTGCCACCAGCATCGGGACTGAGTACGAGCAGTACTTC. It is translated as CATSIGTEYEQYF. The V and J genes are TRBV15 and TRBJ2-7; TRBD2 is a possible D gene (6 bases). This CDR3 comprises 13 residues. The germline V and J ends were trimmed by 4 bases and 4 bases, with 11 bases remaining between them. The germline V gene has CDR1 LNHNV and CDR2 YYDKDF (reference sequence).

V and J are TRBV18 and TRBJ1-2; TRBD1 is a possible D gene (5 bases). The germline V gene encodes CDR1 KGHSH and CDR2 LQKENI. The CDR3 is made up of 15 amino acids. The V and J ends lost 2 bases and 5 bases respectively, with 15 bases between them. The CDR3 DNA is TGTGCCAGCTCACCAGCGGGGCCCCCCTCGTATGGCTACACCTTC. Residues: CASSPAGPPSYGYTF. Complete variable domain (other parts from reference TRBV18 and TRBJ1-2): NAGVMQNPRHLVRRRGQEARLRCSPMKGHSHVYWYRQLPEEGLKFMVYLQKENIIDESGMPKERFSAEFPKEGPSILRIQQVVRGDSAAYFCASSPAGPPSYGYTFGSGTRLTVV.

This clone was found a few times. The chain recombines TRBV10-3 with TRBJ1-1, with unresolved D. This CDR3 has 14 amino acids. Germline-derived CDR1 and CDR2 are ENHRY and SYGVKD. Trimming left V 0 bases short and J 7 bases short, with 12 bases between. In DNA form, the CDR3 reads TGTGCCATCAGTGAGTCGAATATAGGGAGTGAAGCTTTCTTT. Protein product: CAISESNIGSEAFF.